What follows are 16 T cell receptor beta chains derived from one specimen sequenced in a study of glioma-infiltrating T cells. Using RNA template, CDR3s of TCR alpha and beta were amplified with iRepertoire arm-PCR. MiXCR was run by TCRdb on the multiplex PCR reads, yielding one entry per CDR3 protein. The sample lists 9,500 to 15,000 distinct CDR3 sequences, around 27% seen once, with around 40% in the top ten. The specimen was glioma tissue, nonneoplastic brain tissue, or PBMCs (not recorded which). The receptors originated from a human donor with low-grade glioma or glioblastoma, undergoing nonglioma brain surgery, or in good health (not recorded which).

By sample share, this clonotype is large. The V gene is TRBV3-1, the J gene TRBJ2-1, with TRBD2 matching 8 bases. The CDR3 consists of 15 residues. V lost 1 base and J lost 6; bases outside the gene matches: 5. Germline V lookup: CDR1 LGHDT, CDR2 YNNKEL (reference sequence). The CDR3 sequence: CASSQGVLAANEQFF. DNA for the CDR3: TGTGCCAGCAGCCAAGGTGTACTAGCGGCCAATGAGCAGTTCTTC.

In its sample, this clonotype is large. The CDR3 loop is CSARDAGTESNQPQHF. The DNA for the CDR3 is TGCAGTGCTAGAGATGCGGGGACAGAGAGCAATCAGCCCCAGCATTTT. This chain connects TRBV20-1 to TRBJ1-5; 7 nucleotides agree with TRBD1. This CDR3 spans 16 amino acids. V gave up 0 bases and J gave up 1 base; unmatched junction bases: 6. CDR1 is DFQATT and CDR2 is SNEGSKA in the germline V gene (reference sequence).

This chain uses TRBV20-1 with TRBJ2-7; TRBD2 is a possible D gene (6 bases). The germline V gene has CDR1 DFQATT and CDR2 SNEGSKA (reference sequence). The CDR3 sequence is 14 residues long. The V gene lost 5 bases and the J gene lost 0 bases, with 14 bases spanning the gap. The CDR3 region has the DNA TGCAGTGCTCCCCCTAGCGCCTCCTCCTACGAGCAGTACTTC. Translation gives CSAPPSASSYEQYF.

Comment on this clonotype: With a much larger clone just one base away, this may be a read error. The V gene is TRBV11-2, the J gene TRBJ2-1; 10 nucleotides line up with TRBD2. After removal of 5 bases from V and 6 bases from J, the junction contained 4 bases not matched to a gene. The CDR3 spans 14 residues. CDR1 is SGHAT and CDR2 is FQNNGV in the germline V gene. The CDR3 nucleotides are TGTGCCAGCAGCGTGACTAGCGGGTCCAATGAGCAGTTCTTC. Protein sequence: CASSVTSGSNEQFF. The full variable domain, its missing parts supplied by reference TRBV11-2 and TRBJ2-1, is EAGVAQSPRYKIIEKRQSVAFWCNPISGHATLYWYQQILGQGPKLLIQFQNNGVVDDSQLPKDRFSAERLKGVDSTLKIQPAKLEDSAVYLCASSVTSGSNEQFFGPGTRLTVL.

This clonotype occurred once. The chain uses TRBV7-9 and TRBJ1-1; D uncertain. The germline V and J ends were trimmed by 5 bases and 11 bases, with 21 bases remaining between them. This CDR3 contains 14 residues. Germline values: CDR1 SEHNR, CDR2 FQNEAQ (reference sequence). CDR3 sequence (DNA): TGTGCCAGCAGCCCCAGGCCATTCTCCTCCGACGCTTTCTTT. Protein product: CASSPRPFSSDAFF.

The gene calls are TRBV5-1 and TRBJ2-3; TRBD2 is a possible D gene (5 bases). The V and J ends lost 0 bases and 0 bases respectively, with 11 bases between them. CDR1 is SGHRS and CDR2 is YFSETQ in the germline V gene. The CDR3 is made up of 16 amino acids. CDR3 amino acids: CASSLGLASSTDTQYF. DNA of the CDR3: TGCGCCAGCAGCTTGGGTCTAGCATCTAGCACAGATACGCAGTATTTT. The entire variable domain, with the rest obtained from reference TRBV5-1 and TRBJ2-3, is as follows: KAGVTQTPRYLIKTRGQQVTLSCSPISGHRSVSWYQQTPGQGLQFLFEYFSETQRNKGNFPGRFSGRQFSNSRSEMNVSTLELGDSALYLCASSLGLASSTDTQYFGPGTRLTVL.

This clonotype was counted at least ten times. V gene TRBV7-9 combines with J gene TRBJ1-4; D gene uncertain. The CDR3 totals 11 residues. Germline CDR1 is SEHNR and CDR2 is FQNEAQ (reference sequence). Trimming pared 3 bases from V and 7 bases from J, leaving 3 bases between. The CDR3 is CASSFGEKLFF. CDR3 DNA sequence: TGTGCCAGCAGCTTCGGTGAAAAACTGTTTTTT.

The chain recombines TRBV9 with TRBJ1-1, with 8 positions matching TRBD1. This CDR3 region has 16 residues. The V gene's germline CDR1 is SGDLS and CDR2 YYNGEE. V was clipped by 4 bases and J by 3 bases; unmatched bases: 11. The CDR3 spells CASSPEGQEGDTEAFF. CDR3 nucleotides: TGTGCCAGCAGCCCGGAGGGACAGGAGGGGGACACTGAAGCTTTCTTT. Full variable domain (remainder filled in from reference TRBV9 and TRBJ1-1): DSGVTQTPKHLITATGQRVTLRCSPRSGDLSVYWYQQSLDQGLQFLIQYYNGEERAKGNILERFSAQQFPDLHSELNLSSLELGDSALYFCASSPEGQEGDTEAFFGQGTRLTVV.

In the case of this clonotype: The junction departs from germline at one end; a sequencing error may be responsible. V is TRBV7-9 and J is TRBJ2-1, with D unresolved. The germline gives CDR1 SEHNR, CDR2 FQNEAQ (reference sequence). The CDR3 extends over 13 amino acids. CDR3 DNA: TGTGCCAGCAGCATGGACCACTACAATGAGAAGTTCTTC. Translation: CASSMDHYNEKFF.

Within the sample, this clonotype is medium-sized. The CDR3 bases are TGTGCCAGCAGTTATTGGAGGACTAGTAAGTTCTTC. It translates to CASSYWRTSKFF. This chain connects TRBV6-1 to TRBJ2-1, with 7 bases identical to TRBD2. Germline-derived CDR1 and CDR2 are MNHNS and SASEGT. V was clipped by 5 bases and J by 14 bases; unmatched bases: 9. CDR3 length equals 12 residues.

CDR3 loop: CAATRAGSGTEAFF. The CDR3 bases are TGTGCCGCTACTCGGGCGGGGTCGGGCACTGAAGCTTTCTTT. The chain links TRBV6-5 to TRBJ1-1; D not resolved. The germline CDR1 and CDR2 sequences are MNHEY and SVGAGI. The CDR3 runs to 14 residues. V lost 11 bases, J lost 4 bases, and 20 bases lay in between.

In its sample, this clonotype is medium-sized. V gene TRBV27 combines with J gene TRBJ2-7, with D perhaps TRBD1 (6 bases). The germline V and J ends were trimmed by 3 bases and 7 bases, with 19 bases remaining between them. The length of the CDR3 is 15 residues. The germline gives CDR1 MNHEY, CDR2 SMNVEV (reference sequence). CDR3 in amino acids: CASSLWGPAVGEQYF. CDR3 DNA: TGTGCCAGCAGTTTGTGGGGGCCAGCGGTCGGTGAGCAGTACTTC.

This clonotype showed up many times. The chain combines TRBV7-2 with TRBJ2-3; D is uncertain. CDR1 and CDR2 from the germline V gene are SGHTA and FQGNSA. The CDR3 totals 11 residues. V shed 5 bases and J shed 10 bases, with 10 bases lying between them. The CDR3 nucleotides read TGTGCCAGCAGCGGTAAGATGGCGCAGTATTTT. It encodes CASSGKMAQYF.

As DNA, the CDR3 is TGCGCCAGCAGCCAACCCCCCCTTGGGACTACAGACCAGAAGAATGCAGATACGCAGTATTTT. This codes for CASSQPPLGTTDQKNADTQYF. This chain connects TRBV4-1 to TRBJ2-3; 7 nucleotides line up with TRBD2. The CDR3 length is 21 residues. V lost 2 bases, J lost 4 bases, and 24 bases stayed unmatched. Germline V lookup: CDR1 MGHRA, CDR2 YSYEKL.

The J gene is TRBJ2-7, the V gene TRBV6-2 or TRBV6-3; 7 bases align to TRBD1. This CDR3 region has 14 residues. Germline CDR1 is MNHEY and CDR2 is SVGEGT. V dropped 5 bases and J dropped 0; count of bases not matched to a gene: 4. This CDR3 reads CASSDGQDSYEQYF. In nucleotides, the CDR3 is TGTGCCAGCAGTGACGGACAGGACTCCTACGAGCAGTACTTC.

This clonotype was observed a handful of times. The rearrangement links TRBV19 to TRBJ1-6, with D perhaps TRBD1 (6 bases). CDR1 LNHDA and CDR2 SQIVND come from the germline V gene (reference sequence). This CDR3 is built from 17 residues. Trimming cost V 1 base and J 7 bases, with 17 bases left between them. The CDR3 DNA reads TGTGCCAGTAGTATAGCCCCCGGCGGACAGTTCAATTCACCCCTCCACTTT. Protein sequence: CASSIAPGGQFNSPLHF. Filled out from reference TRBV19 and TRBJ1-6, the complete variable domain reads DGGITQSPKYLFRKEGQNVTLSCEQNLNHDAMYWYRQDPGQGLRLIYYSQIVNDFQKGDIAEGYSVSREKKESFPLTVTSAQKNPTAFYLCASSIAPGGQFNSPLHFGNGTRLTVT.